Following are 7 T cell receptor beta chains from one sample sequenced in a study of cytomegalovirus exposure and HLA in healthy donors. The PCR made use of 60 Vbeta and 13 Jbeta primers. Generated by immunoSEQ multiplex PCR, the TCRdb table keeps only in-frame clones and is missing some. Of more than 150,000 clones listed, 70% to 85% are singletons. Sequencing was done on a sample of PBMCs. The receptor source for this set is a male donor in good health and CMV-seronegative.

This clone was picked up one time. One end of the junction varies from germline; a read error may be responsible. The gene calls are TRBV7-6 and TRBJ1-4; TRBD1 is a possible D gene (6 bases). The germline V gene encodes CDR1 SGHVS and CDR2 FNYEAQ. CDR3 length equals 14 residues. The CDR3 reads CASSLRGTKEKLFF. Here the CDR3 DNA reads TGTGCCAGCAGCTTAAGGGGGACTAAAGAAAAACTGTTTTTT.

The V gene is TRBV5-1, the J gene TRBJ2-1, with 14 bases lining up with TRBD2. V shed 4 bases, J shed 6 bases, and the junction held 12 bases outside the gene matches. Germline loops: CDR1 SGHRS, CDR2 YFSETQ. CDR3 length: 18 residues. The CDR3 protein is CASSLGLAGVGRSNEQFF. The CDR3 coding sequence is TGCGCCAGCAGCCTGGGACTAGCGGGAGTCGGACGCAGCAATGAGCAGTTCTTC.

The V gene is TRBV28, the J gene TRBJ2-3; 9 bases are a match to TRBD2. CDR3 size: 15 residues. The junction had 7 bases not matched to a gene; V was cut back by 6 bases and J by 3 bases. Germline loops: CDR1 MDHEN, CDR2 SYDVKM. The CDR3 reads CASRLAGVGTDTQYF. For the CDR3, the DNA is TGTGCCAGCAGGTTAGCGGGAGTGGGTACAGATACGCAGTATTTT. Supplemented by reference TRBV28 and TRBJ2-3, the full variable domain reads DVKVTQSSRYLVKRTGEKVFLECVQDMDHENMFWYRQDPGLGLRLIYFSYDVKMKEKGDIPEGYSVSREKKERFSLILESASTNQTSMYLCASRLAGVGTDTQYFGPGTRLTVL.

This chain joins TRBV15 and TRBJ2-1; D is ambiguous. Trimming shortened V by 0 bases and J by 2 bases, and 11 bases separated the two germline ends. There are 16 residues in the CDR3. Germline assignment: CDR1 LNHNV and CDR2 YYDKDF (reference sequence). The CDR3 DNA follows: TGTGCCACCAGCAGAGATCCCGGAGCACCCTACAATGAGCAGTTCTTC. This sequence encodes CATSRDPGAPYNEQFF.

This clone has just a few counts. The V call is TRBV19, the J call TRBJ2-1; unclear D gene. The CDR3 totals 11 residues. V was cut by 3 bases and J by 7 bases, with 4 bases left in between. Germline V CDR1 and CDR2: LNHDA, SQIVND (reference sequence). The CDR3 DNA reads as TGTGCCAGTAGTATTGAGAATGAGCAGTTCTTC. Protein product: CASSIENEQFF.

The V and J genes are TRBV18 and TRBJ2-1; D is perhaps TRBD2 (5 bases). CDR3 length: 11 residues. With 8 bases removed from V and 6 bases from J, the gap between germline ends came to 8 bases. Germline CDR1 KGHSH, CDR2 LQKENI. The DNA of the CDR3 is TGTGCCAGCGCCGGACTCAATGAGCAGTTCTTC. Translation gives CASAGLNEQFF.

This chain connects TRBV7-2 to TRBJ2-7; TRBD2 is a possible D gene (6 bases). The CDR3 totals 15 residues. The V gene's germline CDR1 is SGHTA and CDR2 FQGNSA. Deletions cut 2 bases from V and 0 bases from J, with 11 bases between. The CDR3 DNA is TGTGCCAGCAGCTTACTCGCGGGGTCCTCCTACGAGCAGTACTTC. This sequence encodes CASSLLAGSSYEQYF.